Following are 2 T cell receptor beta chains from one sample sequenced in a study of blood T cells in healthy people across ages. Sample-barcoded 5' priming and a J-beta primer mix drove a second PCR of roughly 6 to 12 cycles. TCRdb redid the calling of the 5' RACE reads with MiXCR, one entry per CDR3 protein. Of hundreds of thousands of distinct CDR3 sequences detected, less than 35% appear once; the ten largest clones hold 17%. The source material was blood. These receptors all stem from an elderly woman in good health.

This clonotype was seen at least ten times. CDR3 in amino acids: CASSFGRTYSGANVLTF. CDR3 nucleotide sequence: TGTGCCAGCAGCTTCGGTCGGACATACTCTGGGGCCAACGTCCTGACTTTC. V is TRBV7-6 and J is TRBJ2-6; a possible D gene is TRBD1 (5 bases). The V end was cut by 3 bases, the J end by 0 bases, with 12 bases between. This CDR3 spans 17 amino acids. Germline V gene lookup returns CDR1 SGHVS and CDR2 FNYEAQ.

This clonotype came up many times. The chain links TRBV18 to TRBJ1-1; 8 bases match TRBD1. V gave up 8 bases and J gave up 4 bases; unmatched junction bases: 9. This CDR3 has 14 amino acids. CDR1 is KGHSH and CDR2 is LQKENI in the germline V gene. Here the CDR3 DNA reads TGTGCCAGCAGTCCCATCGACAGGGGCACTGAAGCTTTCTTT. Protein product: CASSPIDRGTEAFF.